This passage covers 17 T cell receptor beta chains from one sample sequenced in a study of tumor-infiltrating lymphocytes in primary liver carcinoma. Synthesis of TCR beta cDNA was carried out from about 540 ng total RNA with a constant-region primer. Slightly modified ARM-PCR served as the procedure for the TCR beta libraries. These libraries came from three rounds of nested multiplex PCR. TRBV1-TRBV30 forward primers and a C-beta reverse primer were used in the first two PCR rounds, which each ran for around 10 cycles. TCRdb reanalysed the multiplex PCR reads using MiXCR and keeps one entry per CDR3 protein. The profile covers roughly 80,000 distinct CDR3 sequences, with around 75% appearing a single time and roughly 15% taken by the ten largest. Co-extracted RNA and DNA came from approximately 20-30 mg of unsorted bulk tissue. Sequenced input: liver tumor tissue from sampling region 4. The subset: tumor region T4, right-lateral pole. All receptors come from a woman aged 55-70 years with primary liver carcinoma and hepatitis B virus infection.

The chain links TRBV28 to TRBJ2-1; the D is unclear. CDR1 is MDHEN, CDR2 SYDVKM, per germline. CDR3 length equals 14 residues. Trimming removed 5 bases at V and 7 bases at J, with 15 bases between. The CDR3 is CASSMVVGFNEQFF. CDR3 DNA sequence: TGTGCCAGCAGTATGGTTGTGGGGTTTAATGAGCAGTTCTTC.

Comment on this clonotype: At one boundary the junction diverges from the germline segment, which might be a read error. The chain carries TRBV11-2 and TRBJ2-3; the D is unclear. The CDR3 runs 13 residues. Germline values: CDR1 SGHAT, CDR2 FQNNGV. This CDR3 is CARSLLVTDTQYF. DNA for the CDR3: TGTGCCAGGAGCCTCCTCGTCACAGATACGCAATATTTT.

This CDR3 reads CASSSRGAQTMSNEQFF. The DNA of the CDR3 is TGTGCCAGCAGCTCCCGGGGTGCGCAGACCATGAGCAATGAGCAGTTCTTC. The chain employs TRBV11-3 and TRBJ2-1; a possible D gene is TRBD2 (5 bases). Trimming removed 4 bases from V and 6 bases from J, with 22 bases in between. The germline CDR1 and CDR2 sequences are SGHNT and YENEEA. This CDR3 region has 17 residues.

On this clonotype: Possible read error: a much larger clone is one base away. The rearrangement links TRBV5-1 to TRBJ2-5; D is unclear. CDR3 length equals 12 residues. Germline CDR1 is SGHRS and CDR2 is YFSETQ. The CDR3 DNA reads TGCGCCGGCAGCTCGGGCGGTGAGACCCAGTACTTC. This translates into CAGSSGGETQYF. Full variable domain (outside the CDR3, taken from reference TRBV5-1 and TRBJ2-5): KAGVTQTPRYLIKTRGQQVTLSCSPISGHRSVSWYQQTPGQGLQFLFEYFSETQRNKGNFPGRFSGRQFSNSRSEMNVSTLELGDSALYLCAGSSGGETQYFGPGTRLLVL.

This rearrangement joins TRBV12-3 or TRBV12-4 to TRBJ2-5, with no clear D. This CDR3 has 13 amino acids. CDR3 loop: CAGSSNNEETQYF. The CDR3, as DNA: TGTGCTGGCAGTTCCAATAACGAAGAGACCCAGTACTTC.

As regards this clonotype: Possible read error: a much larger clone is one base away. V gene TRBV5-6 combines with J gene TRBJ2-3; 8 bases match TRBD2. The CDR3 runs to 16 residues. Germline V gene data show CDR1 as SGHDT and CDR2 as YYEEEE. CDR3 amino acids: CASGSEERTSTNTQYF. The DNA of the CDR3 is TGTGCCAGTGGGTCGGAAGAGAGGACTAGCACAAATACGCAGTATTTT.

Comment on this clonotype: One junction end disagrees with the germline gene, perhaps due to a read error. The V and J genes are TRBV29-1 and TRBJ2-3; a possible D gene is TRBD2 (6 bases). Germline V lookup: CDR1 SQVTM, CDR2 ANQGSEA. The CDR3 extends over 13 amino acids. The CDR3 DNA reads as TGCAGCGTCAACCCAACTAGCACAGATATGCAGTATTTT. Translated: CSVNPTSTDMQYF.

In its sample, this clonotype was seen many times. The chain's CDR3 is CASSLLGGNSYNEQFF. For the CDR3, the DNA is TGCGCCAGCAGCTTGCTAGGCGGGAACTCCTACAATGAGCAGTTCTTC. The chain joins TRBV5-1 to TRBJ2-1, with D perhaps matching TRBD2 (6 bases). The CDR3 loop spans 16 amino acids. Trimming took 1 base from V and 0 from J, leaving 11 bases between them. Germline-derived CDR1 and CDR2 are SGHRS and YFSETQ.

Note on this clonotype: This sequence may be a read error, since a much larger clone differs from it by one base. The chain is built from TRBV12-3 or TRBV12-4 and TRBJ1-5; unclear D gene. This CDR3 is built from 13 residues. This CDR3 is CASSVRVNQSQHF. Written as DNA, the CDR3 is TGTGCCAGCAGTGTCCGGGTCAATCAGTCCCAGCATTTT.

A word on this clonotype: With a much larger clone just one base away, this may be a read error. The chain carries TRBV30 and TRBJ1-5; TRBD1 matches at 7 bases. The CDR3 sequence is 13 residues long. J lost 6 bases, V lost 2 bases, and 4 bases had no gene match. Germline V lookup: CDR1 GTSNPN, CDR2 SVGIG (reference sequence). DNA for the CDR3: TGTGCCTGGAGTCAACAGGGGAGTCAGCCCCAGCATTTT. Amino acid sequence: CAWSQQGSQPQHF.

The CDR3 DNA reads as TGTGCCAGCAGAACCTTGGGGGTAAACTATGGCTACACCTTC. This gives the protein CASRTLGVNYGYTF. The gene calls are TRBV28 and TRBJ1-2; maybe TRBD1 (5 bases). The CDR3 consists of 14 residues. Deletions cut 6 bases from V and 2 bases from J, with 13 bases between. The germline V gene encodes CDR1 MDHEN and CDR2 SYDVKM.

As regards this clonotype: Mismatch with germline at one junction end may stem from a read error. V and J are TRBV6-5 and TRBJ1-2; 8 positions agree with TRBD1. The germline gives CDR1 MNHEY, CDR2 SVGAGI. CDR3 length: 14 amino acids. This CDR3 reads CTSSYRGGDNGYTF. DNA of the CDR3: TGTACCAGCAGTTACAGGGGGGGCGATAATGGCTACACCTTC.

A note on this clonotype: A junction boundary mismatches the germline segment, possibly from a read error. The chain couples TRBV29-1 to TRBJ1-2; D remains ambiguous. The CDR3 is 12 residues long. Germline V gene data show CDR1 as SQVTM and CDR2 as ANQGSEA. The CDR3 DNA reads TGCAGCGTCCCCATGGTCCCCTATGGTTACACCTTC. This translates into CSVPMVPYGYTF.

Concerning this clonotype itself: Since no conserved phenylalanine or tryptophan closes the CDR3, a read error is the likely cause. This chain joins TRBV29-1 and TRBJ2-7, with 9 bases lining up with TRBD2. This CDR3 region has 14 residues. From germline, CDR1 is SQVTM and CDR2 ANQGSEA. The trim removed 5 bases at V and 4 bases at J, leaving 9 bases unmatched. CDR3 residues: CSVLTSGTSYEQYI. CDR3 bases: TGCAGCGTTTTGACTAGCGGAACCTCGTACGAGCAGTACATC.

Points on this clonotype: This sequence may be a read error, since a much larger clone differs from it by one base. The CDR3 loop reads CASSLGSGREEQFF. DNA of the CDR3: TGCGCCAGCAGCTTGGGCTCCGGGAGGGAAGAGCAGTTCTTC. This sequence joins TRBV5-1 and TRBJ2-1; 8 nucleotides align to TRBD2. The CDR3 contains 14 residues. Germline CDR1 reads SGHRS; CDR2 reads YFSETQ. Trimming at V came to 0 bases and at J to 10 bases, leaving 6 bases not matched to a gene. Filled out from reference TRBV5-1 and TRBJ2-1, the complete variable domain reads KAGVTQTPRYLIKTRGQQVTLSCSPISGHRSVSWYQQTPGQGLQFLFEYFSETQRNKGNFPGRFSGRQFSNSRSEMNVSTLELGDSALYLCASSLGSGREEQFFGPGTRLTVL.

The chain employs TRBV6-1 and TRBJ2-5, with a possible D match to TRBD1 (5 bases). The CDR3 runs 13 residues. V lost 7 bases, J lost 9 bases, and 18 bases lay in between. The germline V gene has CDR1 MNHNS and CDR2 SASEGT. The CDR3 protein is CASNPTVQGAQYF. As DNA, the CDR3 is TGTGCCAGCAACCCGACGGTCCAAGGGGCCCAGTACTTC.

In the case of this clonotype: The junction shows a germline mismatch at one end, possibly a read error. The chain is built from TRBV7-8 and TRBJ2-3, with 8 bases aligning to TRBD2. This CDR3 spans 16 amino acids. The V gene's germline CDR1 is SGHVS and CDR2 FQNEAQ. CDR3 amino acids: CTSSLAGTESTDTQYF. CDR3 sequence (DNA): TGTACCAGCAGCTTAGCGGGGACGGAATCCACAGATACGCAGTATTTT.